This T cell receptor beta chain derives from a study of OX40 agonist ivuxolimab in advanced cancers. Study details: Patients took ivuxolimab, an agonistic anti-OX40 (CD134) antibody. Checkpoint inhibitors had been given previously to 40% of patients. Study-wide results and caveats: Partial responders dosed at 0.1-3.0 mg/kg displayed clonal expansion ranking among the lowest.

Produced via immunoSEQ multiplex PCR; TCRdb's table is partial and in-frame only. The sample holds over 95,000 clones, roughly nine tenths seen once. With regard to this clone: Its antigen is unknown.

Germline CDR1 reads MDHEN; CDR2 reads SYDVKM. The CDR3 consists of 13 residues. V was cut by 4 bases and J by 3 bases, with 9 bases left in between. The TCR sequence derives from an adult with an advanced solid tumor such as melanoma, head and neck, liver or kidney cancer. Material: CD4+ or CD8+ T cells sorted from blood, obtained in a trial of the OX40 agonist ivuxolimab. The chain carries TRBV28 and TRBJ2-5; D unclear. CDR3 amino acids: CASSSIAEETQYF. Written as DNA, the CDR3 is TGTGCCAGCAGTTCCATAGCAGAAGAGACCCAGTACTTC.